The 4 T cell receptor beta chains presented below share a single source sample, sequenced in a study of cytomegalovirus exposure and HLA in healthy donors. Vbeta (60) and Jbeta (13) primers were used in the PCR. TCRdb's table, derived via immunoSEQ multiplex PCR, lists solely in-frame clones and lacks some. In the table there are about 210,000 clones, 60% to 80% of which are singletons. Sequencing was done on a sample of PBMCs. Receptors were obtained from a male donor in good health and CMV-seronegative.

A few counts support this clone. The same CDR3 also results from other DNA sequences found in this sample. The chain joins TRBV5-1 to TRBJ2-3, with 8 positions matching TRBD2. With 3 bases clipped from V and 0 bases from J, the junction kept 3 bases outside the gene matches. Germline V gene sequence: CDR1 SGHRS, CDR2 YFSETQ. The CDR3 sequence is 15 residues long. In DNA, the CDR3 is TGCGCCAGCAGCTGGTCGGGGGGGAGCACAGATACGCAGTATTTT. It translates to CASSWSGGSTDTQYF.

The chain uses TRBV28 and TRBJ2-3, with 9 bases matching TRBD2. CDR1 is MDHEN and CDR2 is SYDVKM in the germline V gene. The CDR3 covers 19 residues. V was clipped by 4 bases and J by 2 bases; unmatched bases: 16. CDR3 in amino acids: CASSSPGASGAYYTDTQYF. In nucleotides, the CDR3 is TGTGCCAGCAGTTCCCCGGGGGCTAGCGGGGCCTACTACACAGATACGCAGTATTTT.

CDR3 sequence (DNA): TGTGCCAGCAGCTTAGGGACAGGGGAAAATGAGCAGTTCTTC. Protein product: CASSLGTGENEQFF. The chain combines TRBV7-3 with TRBJ2-1, with 10 bases fitting TRBD1. Germline V lookup: CDR1 SGHTA, CDR2 FQGTGA. The trim removed 2 bases at V and 7 bases at J, leaving 2 bases unmatched. The CDR3 is 14 residues long.

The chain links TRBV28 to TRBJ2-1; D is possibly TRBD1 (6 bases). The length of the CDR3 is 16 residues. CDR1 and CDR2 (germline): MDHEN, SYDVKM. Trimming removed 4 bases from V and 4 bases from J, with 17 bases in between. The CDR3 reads CASSSGQFLDYNEQFF. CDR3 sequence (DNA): TGTGCCAGCAGTTCTGGACAGTTCCTAGATTACAATGAGCAGTTCTTC.